Sequencing of this T cell receptor (beta chain) was carried out in a study of cytotoxic CD8 clonotypes in ibrutinib-treated CLL. This CDR3 has 16 residues. Germline CDR1 and CDR2: MNHNY and SVGAGI (reference sequence). Unmatched junction bases numbered 7, after V lost 6 bases and J lost 0 bases. Targeted sequencing depth ranged from 1 in 200,000 to 1 in 1 million T cells. Sequencing used immunoSEQ multiplex PCR; TCRdb keeps in-frame clones, though not all of them. This sample yields about 160,000 clones, of which roughly 86% are seen a single time; over 2% belongs to the top ten. Study-wide points: Clonality grew at ibrutinib response; at progression, it decreased back toward baseline. Patients had baseline clonality above age-matched healthy donors, and this clonality moved with circulating CD8+ T-cell counts.

To note about this clone: Its antigen is undetermined.

This TCR derives from a human donor with chronic lymphocytic leukemia. This specimen consisted of PBMCs, obtained after 12 months of ibrutinib treatment. The J gene is TRBJ1-5, the V gene TRBV6-6; 8 positions match TRBD1. DNA of the CDR3: TGTGCCAGCAGGCAACAGGGGGTCAATAGCAATCAGCCCCAGCATTTT. Translated: CASRQQGVNSNQPQHF.